Listed below are T cell receptor beta chains from one sample, sequenced in a study of blood T cell repertoires in COVID-19. TCRdb's table, derived via immunoSEQ multiplex PCR, lists solely in-frame clones and lacks some. The sample contains about 40,000 clones, 70% to 90% of which appear only once. The sequenced sample was peripheral blood. Every receptor here comes from a human donor in a cohort sampled during active COVID-19. CDR3s include the opening cysteine and the closing phenylalanine or tryptophan. D genes are given only for firm matches. Part of the rows lack a size; the others show once, few, many or a class for expanded clones.

>TRBJ1-3|TRBD1|few|TRBV15
CATSRDLGQGATIYF
TGTGCCACCAGCAGAGATCTCGGACAGGGCGCCACCATATATTTT
>TRBJ2-5|.|.|TRBV11-3
CASSLDGTQETQYF
TGTGCCAGCAGCTTAGATGGGACACAAGAGACCCAGTACTTC
>TRBJ1-4|.|.|TRBV24-1
CATSEGKGSLEKLFF
TGTGCCACCAGTGAAGGAAAAGGGAGTTTAGAAAAACTGTTTTTT
>TRBJ1-4|.|.|TRBV2
CASSVLGSGLDNEKLFF
TGTGCCAGCAGTGTCCTGGGGTCAGGGCTCGATAATGAAAAACTGTTTTTT
>TRBJ1-2|.|.|TRBV11-2
CASSQWGPLGYTF
TGTGCCAGCAGCCAATGGGGGCCGCTTGGCTACACCTTC
>TRBJ1-1|TRBD1|.|TRBV5-5
CASSPRSPGTGNSF
TGTGCCAGCAGCCCACGTAGTCCCGGGACAGGGAACTCCTTT
>TRBJ2-7|TRBD1|once|TRBV5-6
CASSYGQGGTYEQYF
TGTGCCAGCAGCTATGGACAGGGGGGGACCTACGAGCAGTACTTC
>TRBJ2-2|.|.|TRBV3-1/TRBV3-2
CASSQDRGSGAGGELFF
TGTGCCAGCAGCCAAGATAGGGGCAGTGGGGCTGGCGGGGAGCTGTTTTTT
>TRBJ2-1|.|.|TRBV5-4
CASSSPDSGNEQFF
TGTGCCAGCAGCTCCCCCGATTCAGGCAATGAGCAGTTCTTC
>TRBJ1-2|.|.|TRBV7-3
CASSPDSVGSGYTF
TGTGCCAGCAGCCCCGACAGTGTGGGAAGTGGCTACACCTTC
>TRBJ2-1|TRBD1|.|TRBV7-8
CASSPDRGGYNEQFF
TGTGCCAGCAGCCCGGACAGGGGGGGATACAATGAGCAGTTCTTC
>TRBJ1-4|TRBD1|.|TRBV20-1
CSASEPGTGDEKLFF
TGCAGTGCTAGTGAACCCGGGACAGGGGATGAAAAACTGTTTTTT
>TRBJ2-3|.|.|TRBV6-5
CASSYSGQTGDTQYF
TGTGCCAGCAGTTACTCAGGACAGACGGGAGATACGCAGTATTTT
>TRBJ2-3|TRBD1|once|TRBV28
CASSPLRGRFTDTQYF
TGTGCCAGCAGTCCTCTCAGGGGGCGGTTCACAGATACGCAGTATTTT
>TRBJ1-2|.|.|TRBV5-3
CAASGDGYTF
TGTGCCGCTTCGGGTGACGGCTACACCTTC
>TRBJ2-5|.|.|TRBV5-1
CASSASPGRETQYF
TGCGCCAGCAGCGCTTCCCCGGGGAGGGAGACCCAGTACTTC
>TRBJ2-1|TRBD2|.|TRBV4-1
CASSQAPAGGQDEQFF
TGCGCCAGCAGCCAAGCACCCGCGGGGGGGCAGGATGAGCAGTTCTTC
>TRBJ1-2|TRBD1|.|TRBV5-4
CASSLVQGGGYTF
TGTGCCAGCAGCTTGGTGCAGGGGGGCGGCTACACCTTC
>TRBJ2-2|TRBD1|.|TRBV7-3
CASSSRDRGPGSGPNTGELFF
TGTGCCAGCAGCTCCCGGGACAGGGGGCCGGGAAGCGGGCCGAACACCGGGGAGCTGTTTTTT
>TRBJ1-4|.|.|TRBV19
CASSIGQANEKLFF
TGTGCCAGTAGTATTGGGCAGGCTAATGAAAAACTGTTTTTT
>TRBJ2-7|TRBD1|.|TRBV4-1
CASSQVGTGYGYEQYF
TGCGCCAGCAGCCAAGTGGGGACAGGGTATGGCTACGAGCAGTACTTC
>TRBJ2-5|TRBD2|.|TRBV2
CASSLAGGSETQYF
TGTGCCAGCAGCCTAGCGGGGGGTTCGGAGACCCAGTACTTC
>TRBJ2-6|.|.|TRBV3-1/TRBV3-2
CASSSRYSGTGANVLTF
TGTGCCAGCAGCTCTCGATATTCAGGGACTGGGGCCAACGTCCTGACTTTC
>TRBJ2-3|TRBD2|.|TRBV19
CASSIDWLAGTSTDTQYF
TGTGCCAGTAGTATAGATTGGCTAGCGGGGACTAGCACAGATACGCAGTATTTT
>TRBJ1-2|.|.|TRBV29-1
CSVGPRTPLGVHYGYTF
TGCAGCGTTGGACCTAGGACCCCTTTGGGAGTCCACTATGGCTACACCTTC
>TRBJ2-7|TRBD1|.|TRBV2
CASSRQGPNEQYF
TGTGCCAGCAGTCGACAGGGTCCAAACGAGCAGTACTTC
>TRBJ2-5|.|.|TRBV2
CASRTEETQYF
TGTGCCAGCAGGACAGAAGAGACCCAGTACTTC
>TRBJ1-1|.|.|TRBV12-3/TRBV12-4
CASSLASGQGAFF
TGTGCCAGCAGTTTAGCGTCAGGACAAGGAGCTTTCTTT
>TRBJ1-2|.|.|TRBV27
CASSLTQGYYGYTF
TGTGCCAGCTCCCTTACACAGGGTTATTACGGCTACACCTTC
>TRBJ1-2|.|.|TRBV3-1/TRBV3-2
CASSQIAGAGYTF
TGTGCCAGCAGCCAAATCGCAGGGGCTGGCTACACCTTC
>TRBJ2-3|TRBD2|once|TRBV5-1
CASSLGTSGGITDTQYF
TGCGCCAGCAGCCTCGGGACTAGCGGGGGGATCACAGATACGCAGTATTTT
>TRBJ2-7|TRBD1|once|TRBV11-3
CASSLDRGGEQYF
TGTGCCAGCAGCTTGGACAGGGGCGGCGAGCAGTACTTC
>TRBJ2-2|.|few|TRBV19
CATRALGGRGAGELFF
TGTGCCACGCGAGCATTGGGAGGTCGGGGCGCCGGGGAGCTGTTTTTT
>TRBJ1-2|TRBD1|.|TRBV6-5
CASRGDSYYGYTF
TGTGCCAGCAGGGGGGACAGCTACTATGGCTACACCTTC
>TRBJ2-5|.|.|TRBV7-3
CASSLTGGRKETQYF
TGTGCCAGCAGCTTAACGGGGGGAAGAAAAGAGACCCAGTACTTC
>TRBJ2-7|.|.|TRBV9
CASSVEGGDSSYEQYF
TGTGCCAGCAGCGTAGAGGGCGGGGACTCCTCCTACGAGCAGTACTTC
>TRBJ1-6|TRBD1|.|TRBV19
CASRGQGASSPLHF
TGTGCCAGTAGAGGACAGGGGGCGAGTTCACCCCTCCACTTT
>TRBJ2-2|TRBD1|.|TRBV18
CASSPSGQGSTGELFF
TGTGCCAGCTCACCTTCGGGACAGGGGAGCACCGGGGAGCTGTTTTTT
>TRBJ1-1|.|.|TRBV5-1
CASSLAVFPRNTEAFF
TGCGCCAGCAGCTTGGCCGTGTTTCCCAGGAACACTGAAGCTTTCTTT
>TRBJ1-2|.|.|TRBV7-2
CASSYRNYGYTF
TGTGCCAGCAGCTACCGGAACTATGGCTACACCTTC
>TRBJ2-7|.|.|TRBV19
CASSMLASSYEQYF
TGTGCCAGTAGTATGCTAGCCTCTTCCTACGAGCAGTACTTC
>TRBJ2-7|TRBD1|.|TRBV4-1
CASSQGGTGAFPDVF
TGCGCCAGCAGCCAGGGTGGGACAGGCGCCTTCCCCGACGTATTC
>TRBJ2-7|.|.|TRBV7-2
CASSHAGSYEQYF
TGTGCCAGCAGCCACGCGGGGTCCTACGAGCAGTACTTC
>TRBJ1-6|TRBD1|.|TRBV5-1
CASSPRTGMTLSPLHF
TGCGCCAGCAGCCCCCGGACAGGGATGACACTTTCACCCCTCCACTTT
>TRBJ2-3|TRBD2|medium-sized|TRBV5-1
CASSLSPSGPTSTDTQYF
TGCGCCAGCAGCTTGAGCCCTAGCGGGCCTACTAGCACAGATACGCAGTATTTT
>TRBJ1-4|TRBD1|.|TRBV5-1
CASSLAGTGDEKLFF
TGCGCCAGCAGCTTGGCCGGGACAGGCGATGAAAAACTGTTTTTT
>TRBJ1-1|TRBD1|.|TRBV12-3/TRBV12-4
CASSKGAGTEAFF
TGTGCCAGCAGTAAGGGGGCTGGCACTGAAGCTTTCTTT
>TRBJ2-2|TRBD2|.|TRBV6-5
CASRHSGGETGELFF
TGTGCCAGCAGGCATAGCGGGGGGGAGACCGGGGAGCTGTTTTTT
>TRBJ2-4|TRBD1|once|TRBV11-2
CASSRRQGIAKNIQYF
TGTGCCAGCAGCCGAAGACAGGGGATAGCCAAAAACATTCAGTACTTC
>TRBJ2-5|TRBD1|.|TRBV5-1
CASSPGQYQETQYF
TGCGCCAGCAGCCCGGGACAGTACCAAGAGACCCAGTACTTC
>TRBJ2-1|TRBD1|.|TRBV3-1/TRBV3-2
CASSRGTGGYNEQFF
TGTGCCAGCAGCCGAGGGACAGGGGGGTACAATGAGCAGTTCTTC
>TRBJ2-7|TRBD1|.|TRBV4-1
CASSLTGQELVGYEQYF
TGCGCCAGCAGCCTGACAGGACAGGAGTTAGTGGGCTACGAGCAGTACTTC
>TRBJ1-2|.|.|TRBV9
CASSGHGEGGYTF
TGTGCCAGCAGCGGCCACGGGGAGGGCGGCTACACCTTC
>TRBJ2-3|.|.|TRBV3-1/TRBV3-2
CASSHKGLTSDWSTDTQYF
TGTGCCAGCAGCCACAAAGGGCTGACCTCGGACTGGAGCACAGATACGCAGTATTTT
>TRBJ2-7|TRBD1|.|TRBV5-6
CASSRGTGLYEQYF
TGTGCCAGCAGCCGAGGGACAGGGCTCTACGAGCAGTACTTC
>TRBJ1-1|.|.|TRBV30
CAWKPPWLEGVTEAFF
TGTGCCTGGAAACCCCCCTGGTTGGAAGGGGTCACTGAAGCTTTCTTT
>TRBJ2-3|.|.|TRBV6-5
CASRRRGDSTDTQYF
TGTGCCAGCAGAAGACGCGGGGACTCCACAGATACGCAGTATTTT
>TRBJ1-1|.|.|TRBV25-1
CASSPTDGITEAFF
TGTGCCAGCAGCCCAACGGACGGGATCACTGAAGCTTTCTTT
>TRBJ1-2|TRBD1|.|TRBV6-5
CASSLQGNYGYTF
TGTGCCAGCAGCTTACAGGGGAACTATGGCTACACCTTC